This T cell receptor beta chain was captured in a study of cytomegalovirus exposure and HLA in healthy donors. Study as a whole: When 300 to 400 donors were genotyped, just over 80% of them were found to fall in the Caucasian-associated ancestry cluster.

The CDR3 runs to 13 residues. The V end was cut by 2 bases, the J end by 4 bases, with 8 bases between. From germline, CDR1 is MNHNS and CDR2 SASEGT. As for this clone: Its matching antigen is unknown.

Researchers ran the PCR with 60 Vbeta and 13 Jbeta primers. Only in-frame clones appear in the TCRdb table, and some are missing; sequencing was by immunoSEQ multiplex PCR. The sample contains over 100,000 clones, roughly 72% of which appear only once. Study results and limitations: Most CMV-associated TCR beta chains were later found to appear HLA-restricted.

The rearrangement joins TRBV6-1 to TRBJ1-2, with D uncertain. Sequencing was performed on PBMCs. The TCR comes from a male donor in good health and CMV-seronegative. CDR3 sequence reads: CASSEMALYGYTF. The CDR3 DNA follows: TGTGCCAGCAGTGAAATGGCCCTCTATGGCTACACCTTC.